Listed here are 5 T cell receptor beta chains from one sample, sequenced in a study of T cell responses to AZD1222 COVID-19 vaccine (dated by TCRdb to the early 2020s). Library generation was performed with the immunoSEQ multiplex PCR assay. TCRdb retrieved this table from immuneACCESS and kept in-frame rearrangements only. Not all clones are present; in checked studies, unresolved V genes account for under half, and no reason is known for the remainder. The table for this sample lists fewer than 180,000 clones; approximately 90% of them were counted only once. The ten largest clones capture about 3.2% of the sample. This specimen's time point label, per the study, means: about 28 days (+/-7) after the second vaccine dose. Specimen: peripheral blood, collected 28 days after the second AZD1222 dose. Every receptor here comes from an adult who received the AZD1222 COVID-19 vaccine.

V is TRBV12-3 or TRBV12-4 and J is TRBJ2-3; D unclear. V lost 1 base to trimming and J lost 6 bases, with 5 bases between them. The CDR3 runs 12 residues. The CDR3 is CASSLGGDTQYF. In nucleotides, the CDR3 is TGTGCCAGCAGTTTAGGTGGCGATACGCAGTATTTT.

This clone was observed a single time. The chain uses TRBV3-1 (or the pseudogene TRBV3-2) and TRBJ2-5, with a possible D match to TRBD2 (6 bases). Trimming took 3 bases from V and 4 from J, leaving 6 bases between them. CDR3 length: 12 amino acids. From germline, CDR1 is LGHDT and CDR2 YNNKEL (reference sequence). The CDR3 DNA follows: TGTGCCAGCAGCCAGGGAGGAGAGACCCAGTACTTC. This codes for CASSQGGETQYF.

The rearrangement joins TRBV3-1 (or the pseudogene TRBV3-2) to TRBJ2-7; D is undetermined. V dropped 0 bases and J dropped 3 bases, with 12 bases sitting between them. This CDR3 has 15 residues. Per the germline V gene, CDR1 is LGHDT and CDR2 is YNNKEL (reference sequence). CDR3 amino acids: CASSQDARPNYEQYF. CDR3 DNA: TGTGCCAGCAGCCAAGATGCGAGACCGAACTACGAGCAGTACTTC.

The V gene is TRBV7-6, the J gene TRBJ1-4; 8 bases align to TRBD1. The germline CDR1 and CDR2 sequences are SGHVS and FNYEAQ. The CDR3 is 16 amino acids. Unmatched junction bases numbered 8, after V lost 1 base and J lost 7 bases. CDR3 region: CASSLGAQGAGEKLFF. The CDR3 DNA reads as TGTGCCAGCAGCTTAGGGGCTCAGGGGGCGGGTGAAAAACTGTTTTTT.

This chain connects TRBV27 to TRBJ1-6, with D perhaps TRBD1 (5 bases). The germline gives CDR1 MNHEY, CDR2 SMNVEV (reference sequence). Trimming cost V 5 bases and J 12 bases, with 32 bases left between them. CDR3 length: 19 amino acids. CDR3 nucleotide sequence: TGTGCCAGCAGTCCCACCAGATGGGTGGGGTCCCCTACAGGTGTACCCCTCCACTTT. This gives the protein CASSPTRWVGSPTGVPLHF.